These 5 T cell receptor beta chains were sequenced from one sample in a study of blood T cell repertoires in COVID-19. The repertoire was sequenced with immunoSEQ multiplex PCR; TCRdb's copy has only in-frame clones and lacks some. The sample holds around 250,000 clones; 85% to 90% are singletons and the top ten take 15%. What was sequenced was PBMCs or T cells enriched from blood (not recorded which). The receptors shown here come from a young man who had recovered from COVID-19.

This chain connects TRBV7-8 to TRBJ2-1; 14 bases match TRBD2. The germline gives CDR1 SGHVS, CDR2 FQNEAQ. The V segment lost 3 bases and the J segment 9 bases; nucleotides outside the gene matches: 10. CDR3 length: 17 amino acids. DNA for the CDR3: TGTGCCAGCAGCTTTGCGACTAGCGGGGGGGTCGCGGGTGAGCAGTTCTTC. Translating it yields CASSFATSGGVAGEQFF.

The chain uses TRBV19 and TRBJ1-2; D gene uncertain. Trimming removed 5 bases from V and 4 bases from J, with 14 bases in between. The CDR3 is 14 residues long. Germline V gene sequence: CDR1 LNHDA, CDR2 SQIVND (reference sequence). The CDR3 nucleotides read TGTGCCAGTAGTCCAAAAGAGAACCTCTATGGCTACACCTTC. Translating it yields CASSPKENLYGYTF.

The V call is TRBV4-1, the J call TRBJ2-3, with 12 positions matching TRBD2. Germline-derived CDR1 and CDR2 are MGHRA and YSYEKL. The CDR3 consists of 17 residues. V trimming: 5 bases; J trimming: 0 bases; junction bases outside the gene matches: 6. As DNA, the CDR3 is TGCGCCAGCAGCAACCATGGGACTAGCGGGAGCACAGATACGCAGTATTTT. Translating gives CASSNHGTSGSTDTQYF.

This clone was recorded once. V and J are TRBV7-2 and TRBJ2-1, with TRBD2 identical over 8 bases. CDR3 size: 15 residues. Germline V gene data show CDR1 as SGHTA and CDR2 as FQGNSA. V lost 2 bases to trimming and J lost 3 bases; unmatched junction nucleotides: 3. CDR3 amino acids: CASSLSGGDYNEQFF. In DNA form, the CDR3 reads TGTGCCAGCAGCTTAAGCGGGGGAGACTACAATGAGCAGTTCTTC.

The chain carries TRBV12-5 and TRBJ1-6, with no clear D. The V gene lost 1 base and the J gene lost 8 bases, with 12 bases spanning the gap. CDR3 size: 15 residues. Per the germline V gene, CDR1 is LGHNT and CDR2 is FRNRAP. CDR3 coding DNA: TGTGCTAGTGGTTTGGGTCGGCCAGGTGATTCACCCCTCCACTTT. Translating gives CASGLGRPGDSPLHF.